This TCR beta chain was observed in a study of PD-L1 blockade in urothelial cancer. Overall study findings and caveats: Durable benefit was linked to greater 3-week expansion of tumor-associated blood clones.

Trimming cost V 4 bases and J 2 bases, with 18 bases left between them. Germline CDR1 and CDR2: SGHRS and YFSETQ. This CDR3 comprises 16 residues. The sample's time point: pretreatment peripheral blood. About this clone itself: As yet, its antigen is unknown.

Here immunoSEQ multiplex PCR was the method, and the copy in TCRdb shows in-frame clones only, minus some. Of 85,000 to 100,000 clones in the sample, around 87% were seen once. The TCR comes from a man aged 55 to 69 with urothelial cancer. The source material was PBMCs, sampled around atezolizumab (anti-PD-L1) treatment. The chain combines TRBV5-1 with TRBJ1-1; tentative D call: TRBD1 (5 bases). The CDR3 loop is CASSLHSDQGNTEAFF. The CDR3, as DNA: TGCGCCAGCAGCCTTCATTCGGACCAGGGAAACACTGAAGCTTTCTTT.